A single sample is the source of the 20 T cell receptor beta chains below, sequenced in a study of T cell changes during pregnancy in multiple sclerosis. TCRdb keeps only in-frame clones here, not all; method: immunoSEQ multiplex PCR. The sample contains roughly 45,000 clones, over 85% of which appear only once. Source: CD8+ T cells from peripheral blood mononuclear cells, taken after pregnancy. The receptors come from a female donor with multiple sclerosis, enrolled in a pregnancy study.

The J gene is TRBJ2-7, the V gene TRBV7-6; D ambiguous. Trimming removed 5 bases at V and 1 base at J, with 12 bases between. Germline V CDR1 and CDR2: SGHVS, FNYEAQ. This CDR3 has 14 amino acids. The CDR3 nucleotides read TGTGCCAGCAGCCTCGCCTCCGGTTCCTACGAGCAGTACTTC. Amino acids: CASSLASGSYEQYF.

V is TRBV6-1 and J is TRBJ1-5; the D is unclear. CDR3 size: 15 residues. Germline V lookup: CDR1 MNHNS, CDR2 SASEGT. Trimming left V 0 bases short and J 6 bases short, with 12 bases between. The CDR3 DNA reads TGTGCCAGCAGTGAAGCGGGCGGGATGGGTCAGCCCCAGCATTTT. Protein: CASSEAGGMGQPQHF.

The rearrangement uses TRBV19 and TRBJ2-1, with 10 bases aligning to TRBD1. CDR3 length equals 15 residues. The V gene end was trimmed by 4 bases and the J gene end by 6 bases; junction bases not matched to a gene: 6. Germline V gene sequence: CDR1 LNHDA, CDR2 SQIVND (reference sequence). CDR3 region: CASSTGTGEFNEQFF. CDR3 DNA: TGTGCCAGTAGTACCGGGACAGGGGAGTTCAATGAGCAGTTCTTC. Supplemented by reference TRBV19 and TRBJ2-1, the full variable domain reads DGGITQSPKYLFRKEGQNVTLSCEQNLNHDAMYWYRQDPGQGLRLIYYSQIVNDFQKGDIAEGYSVSREKKESFPLTVTSAQKNPTAFYLCASSTGTGEFNEQFFGPGTRLTVL.

This sequence joins TRBV10-2 and TRBJ2-3, with TRBD2 matching over 7 bases. V dropped 4 bases and J dropped 3; count of bases not matched to a gene: 10. The germline CDR1 and CDR2 sequences are WSHSY and SAAADI. The CDR3 has 16 residues. As DNA, the CDR3 is TGCGCCAGCAGTGGACCAGGGAGGGCAGGGACAGATACGCAGTATTTT. This codes for CASSGPGRAGTDTQYF.

The J gene is TRBJ2-1, the V gene TRBV7-3; 7 bases are shared with TRBD1. The length of the CDR3 is 15 residues. V lost 5 bases and J lost 3; bases outside the gene matches: 7. From germline, CDR1 is SGHTA and CDR2 FQGTGA. CDR3 residues: CASSPQGDGYNEQFF. The CDR3 nucleotides are TGTGCCAGCAGCCCCCAGGGGGATGGCTACAATGAGCAGTTCTTC.

The V and J genes are TRBV27 and TRBJ2-7; 8 bases are a match to TRBD1. Looked up from germline, CDR1 is MNHEY and CDR2 is SMNVEV (reference sequence). The J segment lost 7 bases and the V segment lost 3 bases, leaving 5 bases of the junction unmatched. There are 13 residues in the CDR3. CDR3 sequence reads: CASSFQGAGEQYF. DNA of the CDR3: TGTGCCAGCAGTTTTCAGGGGGCGGGAGAGCAGTACTTC.

The chain combines TRBV5-6 with TRBJ2-3; 15 nucleotides match TRBD2. Germline assignment: CDR1 SGHDT and CDR2 YYEEEE. This CDR3 region has 16 residues. V lost 4 bases and J lost 4; bases outside the gene matches: 4. The CDR3 DNA is TGTGCCAGCAGCGGAGGACTAGCGGGAGGGGCAGATACGCAGTATTTT. Translating it yields CASSGGLAGGADTQYF.

The rearrangement joins TRBV6-5 to TRBJ1-5; possibly TRBD1 for D (5 bases). The CDR3 totals 14 residues. The V end lost 3 bases, the J end lost 11 bases, and 17 bases lay between the germline ends. Germline CDR1 and CDR2: MNHEY and SVGAGI. The CDR3 reads CASSYLSQRDSQHF. CDR3 DNA sequence: TGTGCCAGCAGTTATCTATCACAGCGGGACTCCCAGCATTTT.

The chain combines TRBV4-3 with TRBJ1-1, with 11 bases that match TRBD1. CDR3 length: 17 residues. V dropped 3 bases and J dropped 4; count of bases not matched to a gene: 10. From germline, CDR1 is LGHNA and CDR2 YSLEER. In DNA form, the CDR3 reads TGCGCCAGCAGCCACCTAGGCGGGACAGGGGGAGTCACTGAAGCTTTCTTT. This codes for CASSHLGGTGGVTEAFF.

This chain uses TRBV14 with TRBJ1-4; no clear D gene. The V gene lost 4 bases and the J gene lost 4 bases, with 10 bases spanning the gap. Germline V gene data show CDR1 as SGHDN and CDR2 as FVKESK. The CDR3 runs 14 residues. This CDR3 reads CASSPGFDNEKLFF. The DNA for the CDR3 is TGTGCCAGCAGCCCAGGTTTCGATAATGAAAAACTGTTTTTT.

This sequence joins TRBV9 and TRBJ2-2, with 8 bases lining up with TRBD2. The germline CDR1 and CDR2 sequences are SGDLS and YYNGEE. V was clipped by 0 bases and J by 4 bases; unmatched bases: 5. This CDR3 region has 16 residues. The CDR3 bases are TGTGCCAGCAGCGTAGCGAGCGGGGGCCTCACCGGGGAGCTGTTTTTT. Protein product: CASSVASGGLTGELFF.

The chain recombines TRBV25-1 with TRBJ2-1, with D tentatively TRBD2 (6 bases). This CDR3 has 18 amino acids. Trimming cost V 2 bases and J 2 bases, with 19 bases left between them. CDR1 and CDR2 (germline): MGHDK, SYGVNS. CDR3 coding DNA: TGTGCCAGCAGTGAAAAGGCTCGCTCGGGACTCACCTACAATGAGCAGTTCTTC. Its protein is CASSEKARSGLTYNEQFF.

The J gene is TRBJ2-3, the V gene TRBV4-2; 13 bases line up with TRBD2. V gave up 0 bases and J gave up 8 bases; unmatched junction bases: 8. The germline gives CDR1 LGHNA, CDR2 YNFKEQ. The length of the CDR3 is 17 residues. The CDR3 protein is CASSQDRTSGGRGTQYF. Written as DNA, the CDR3 is TGTGCCAGCAGCCAAGATAGGACTAGCGGGGGCCGGGGTACGCAGTATTTT.

The chain combines TRBV5-5 with TRBJ1-2, with 10 nucleotides matching TRBD1. Germline loops: CDR1 SGHKS, CDR2 YYEKEE (reference sequence). The CDR3 is 15 residues long. Trimming took 0 bases from V and 6 from J; bases not matched to a gene: 5. CDR3 sequence (DNA): TGTGCCAGCAGCTTGGTAGACAGGGGGCAGGATGGCTACACCTTC. Encoded protein: CASSLVDRGQDGYTF.

The CDR3 here is CAISGGGNTGELFF. CDR3 nucleotides: TGTGCCATCAGTGGAGGGGGTAACACCGGGGAGCTGTTTTTT. The chain couples TRBV10-3 to TRBJ2-2, with a tentative D call TRBD1 (6 bases). The CDR3 extends over 14 amino acids. CDR1 is ENHRY and CDR2 is SYGVKD in the germline V gene. V was shortened by 4 bases and J by 2 bases, with 8 bases between the two germline ends.

The chain is built from TRBV5-6 and TRBJ1-1; D gene ambiguous. There are 13 residues in the CDR3. Per germline, CDR1 SGHDT and CDR2 YYEEEE. The V gene lost 8 bases and the J gene lost 1 base, with 12 bases spanning the gap. The DNA of the CDR3 is TGTGCCAGTAGGACTTGGGGGAACACTGAAGCTTTCTTT. Protein: CASRTWGNTEAFF.

This chain joins TRBV5-1 and TRBJ2-7; 11 positions agree with TRBD1. This CDR3 spans 17 amino acids. V was pared by 0 bases and J by 2 bases, with 7 bases of the junction left unmatched. Germline V gives CDR1 SGHRS, CDR2 YFSETQ. The CDR3: CASSLATMGQGAYEQYF. The CDR3 bases are TGCGCCAGCAGCTTGGCCACTATGGGACAGGGGGCCTACGAGCAGTACTTC. Drawing the rest from reference TRBV5-1 and TRBJ2-7, the complete variable domain is KAGVTQTPRYLIKTRGQQVTLSCSPISGHRSVSWYQQTPGQGLQFLFEYFSETQRNKGNFPGRFSGRQFSNSRSEMNVSTLELGDSALYLCASSLATMGQGAYEQYFGPGTRLTVT.

The V gene is TRBV4-1, the J gene TRBJ1-5, with TRBD1 matching 11 bases. CDR3 length equals 17 residues. With 0 bases clipped from V and 3 bases from J, the junction kept 4 bases outside the gene matches. Germline V gene sequence: CDR1 MGHRA, CDR2 YSYEKL. In nucleotides, the CDR3 is TGCGCCAGCAGCCAAGATGGGACAGGGGGGATCAATCAGCCCCAGCATTTT. It specifies CASSQDGTGGINQPQHF.

This clone was observed a handful of times. The chain links TRBV29-1 to TRBJ1-2, with D maybe TRBD1 (5 bases). CDR1 is SQVTM, CDR2 ANQGSEA, per germline. CDR3 size: 13 residues. Trimming removed 2 bases at V and 0 bases at J, with 7 bases between. The CDR3 bases are TGCAGCGTTGAAAAACAGGCTAACTATGGCTACACCTTC. Translated: CSVEKQANYGYTF.

The chain carries TRBV27 and TRBJ1-3; D remains ambiguous. The CDR3 covers 16 residues. V was trimmed by 7 bases and J by 1 base, leaving 17 bases between them. The V gene's germline CDR1 is MNHEY and CDR2 SMNVEV (reference sequence). The CDR3 bases are TGTGCCAGCACCAAATACCGCCCGGGTTCTGGAAACACCATATATTTT. It specifies CASTKYRPGSGNTIYF.